The present entry profiles one T cell receptor (beta chain) with its context. What it binds is unknown. The V gene's germline CDR1 is SEHNR and CDR2 FQNEAQ (reference sequence). This CDR3 contains 15 residues. V dropped 1 base and J dropped 0 bases, with 7 bases sitting between them. The table came from immunoSEQ multiplex PCR; TCRdb's copy has only in-frame clones and leaves some out. The sample lists more than 20,000 clones; about two thirds were seen once. These data belong to a study of tumor-infiltrating lymphocytes in localized non-small cell lung cancer. Across the study: Patients included smokers and never-smokers with various histologies, some sampled after neoadjuvant chemotherapy. Resected tumor was paired with non-adjacent uninvolved lung from the same patient.

Regarding the study as a whole: Available tissue quantity limited TCR sequencing to a patient subset.

The source of this sequence is a human donor with non-small cell lung cancer. The sample was lung tumor tissue. The V and J genes are TRBV7-9 and TRBJ2-1; no reliable D call. The CDR3 DNA is TGTGCCAGCAGCTTAGAGGGAAGCTCCTACAATGAGCAGTTCTTC. Residues: CASSLEGSSYNEQFF.